One sample yielded the 27 T cell receptor beta chains listed below, sequenced in a study of blood T cell repertoires in COVID-19. Sequencing was performed with immunoSEQ multiplex PCR; in TCRdb, only in-frame clones are kept and a portion is missing. The repertoire consists of about 370,000 clones, with 70% to 90% occurring once and the leading ten covering 3%. Sequencing was carried out using peripheral blood. These TCRs come from a woman aged 25 to 39 with COVID-19, enrolled during active disease.

This chain joins TRBV7-6 and TRBJ2-7; D unclear. Germline V gene sequence: CDR1 SGHVS, CDR2 FNYEAQ. Trimming stripped 0 bases from V and 5 bases from J, with 8 bases between. The CDR3 extends over 13 amino acids. The CDR3 nucleotides read TGTGCCAGCAGCTTAGCGACTCTGAACGAGCAGTACTTC. It specifies CASSLATLNEQYF. The full variable domain, completed using reference TRBV7-6 and TRBJ2-7, is GAGVSQSPRYKVTKRGQDVALRCDPISGHVSLYWYRQALGQGPEFLTYFNYEAQQDKSGLPNDRFSAERPEGSISTLTIQRTEQRDSAMYRCASSLATLNEQYFGPGTRLTVT.

The chain uses TRBV5-6 and TRBJ2-6; TRBD2 is a possible D gene (5 bases). The CDR3 has 18 residues. V was clipped by 1 base and J by 2 bases, with 16 bases between them. CDR1 and CDR2 (germline): SGHDT, YYEEEE. For the CDR3, the DNA is TGTGCCAGCAGCTTGAGTGCGGGTCACCAGACTGGGGCCAACGTCCTGACTTTC. Its protein is CASSLSAGHQTGANVLTF.

This rearrangement joins TRBV30 to TRBJ1-4; D unresolved. V lost 2 bases and J lost 6, with 4 bases in between. In germline, CDR1 is GTSNPN, CDR2 SVGIG (reference sequence). The CDR3 is 11 residues long. Here the CDR3 reads CAWSFDEKLFF. CDR3 in DNA: TGTGCCTGGAGTTTCGATGAAAAACTGTTTTTT.

This rearrangement joins TRBV28 to TRBJ2-1; 9 bases align to TRBD2. This CDR3 is built from 13 residues. Germline CDR1 MDHEN, CDR2 SYDVKM. V shed 8 bases and J 5 bases; nucleotides not matched to a gene: 4. The CDR3 bases are TGTGCCAGCTCTGCGGGAGGGCACAATGAGCAGTTCTTC. This codes for CASSAGGHNEQFF.

V usage is TRBV7-2 and J usage is TRBJ1-2; TRBD1 agrees at 8 bases. CDR3 length: 17 amino acids. V shed 0 bases, J shed 2 bases, and the junction held 8 bases outside the gene matches. The germline CDR1 and CDR2 sequences are SGHTA and FQGNSA. CDR3 nucleotide sequence: TGTGCCAGCAGCTTAGCAATCCCGGGACAGGCCAACTATGGCTACACCTTC. Translating gives CASSLAIPGQANYGYTF.

The chain couples TRBV19 to TRBJ1-2; 9 nucleotides match TRBD1. V shed 5 bases, J shed 3 bases, and the junction held 13 bases outside the gene matches. The germline CDR1 and CDR2 sequences are LNHDA and SQIVND (reference sequence). This CDR3 contains 17 residues. CDR3 coding DNA: TGTGCCAGTAGTTCCACGGGACAGGGCACTAGTTACTATGGCTACACCTTC. Its protein product is CASSSTGQGTSYYGYTF.

V usage is TRBV13 and J usage is TRBJ2-1, with D maybe TRBD2 (7 bases). Per germline, CDR1 PRHDT and CDR2 FYEKMQ (reference sequence). This CDR3 is built from 13 residues. V lost 5 bases and J lost 7, with 12 bases in between. CDR3 residues: CASSARGGNEQFF. Written as DNA, the CDR3 is TGTGCCAGCAGCGCAAGGGGGGGAAATGAGCAGTTCTTC.

This rearrangement joins TRBV24-1 to TRBJ2-1; 10 nucleotides align to TRBD1. Germline CDR1 KGHDR, CDR2 SFDVKD. The CDR3 spans 18 residues. Unmatched junction bases numbered 6, after V lost 0 bases and J lost 2 bases. The CDR3 loop is CATSDLRIGTGAYNEQFF. CDR3 nucleotide sequence: TGTGCCACCAGTGATTTGCGGATCGGGACAGGGGCCTACAATGAGCAGTTCTTC.

The chain recombines TRBV9 with TRBJ2-1, with a tentative D call TRBD2 (6 bases). The germline V gene has CDR1 SGDLS and CDR2 YYNGEE. With 0 bases removed from V and 6 bases from J, the gap between germline ends came to 16 bases. The CDR3 extends over 16 amino acids. The CDR3: CASSVVGAGGANEQFF. In DNA form, the CDR3 reads TGTGCCAGCAGCGTAGTAGGAGCGGGCGGGGCCAATGAGCAGTTCTTC.

V is TRBV7-2 and J is TRBJ1-1, with D tentatively TRBD1 (5 bases). The germline gives CDR1 SGHTA, CDR2 FQGNSA. The CDR3 consists of 13 residues. The ends were cut back, 5 bases at V and 1 base at J, with 8 bases in the middle. CDR3 loop: CASSTGKNTEAFF. CDR3 nucleotides: TGTGCCAGCAGCACAGGCAAGAACACTGAAGCTTTCTTT.

This sequence joins TRBV9 and TRBJ1-3, with D uncertain. The ends were cut back, 0 bases at V and 4 bases at J, with 14 bases in the middle. The CDR3 runs to 16 residues. From germline, CDR1 is SGDLS and CDR2 YYNGEE. The DNA of the CDR3 is TGTGCCAGCAGCGTAGCAGTTGGTGGTATGGGAAACACCATATATTTT. Its protein product is CASSVAVGGMGNTIYF.

This chain links TRBV6-6 with TRBJ1-2; D gene unclear. The length of the CDR3 is 12 residues. The V and J ends lost 6 bases and 3 bases respectively, with 8 bases between them. CDR1 is MNHNY, CDR2 SVGAGI, per germline (reference sequence). The CDR3: CASRAGDYGYTF. The CDR3 DNA reads as TGTGCCAGCAGAGCGGGAGACTATGGCTACACCTTC.

The rearrangement links TRBV2 to TRBJ1-1; 7 bases map to TRBD1. CDR3 size: 14 residues. Germline trimming cut 6 bases from V and 1 base from J; bases unmatched to any gene: 5. Per germline, CDR1 SNHLY and CDR2 FYNNEI. CDR3 DNA: TGTGCCAGCAGGGGGAGGACAGGGAACACTGAAGCTTTCTTT. It is translated as CASRGRTGNTEAFF. The full variable domain, its missing parts supplied by reference TRBV2 and TRBJ1-1, is EPEVTQTPSHQVTQMGQEVILRCVPISNHLYFYWYRQILGQKVEFLVSFYNNEISEKSEIFDDQFSVERPDGSNFTLKIRSTKLEDSAMYFCASRGRTGNTEAFFGQGTRLTVV.

The gene calls are TRBV7-9 and TRBJ1-1; D is unclear. Per the germline V gene, CDR1 is SEHNR and CDR2 is FQNEAQ (reference sequence). This CDR3 is built from 16 residues. V was shortened by 4 bases and J by 1 base, with 16 bases between the two germline ends. In DNA, the CDR3 is TGTGCCAGCAGCTGGCCACGATCGGGAGAGAACACTGAAGCTTTCTTT. It translates to CASSWPRSGENTEAFF.

This rearrangement joins TRBV18 to TRBJ1-1; 10 bases are shared with TRBD1. Germline CDR1 reads KGHSH; CDR2 reads LQKENI. Trimming at V came to 3 bases and at J to 2 bases, leaving 12 bases not matched to a gene. The CDR3 extends over 18 amino acids. The CDR3: CASSPVYRDRGINTEAFF. CDR3 in DNA: TGTGCCAGCTCACCGGTTTACCGGGACAGGGGCATTAACACTGAAGCTTTCTTT.

The chain couples TRBV6-4 to TRBJ2-1; D is unresolved. V was shortened by 11 bases and J by 0 bases, with 14 bases between the two germline ends. Germline V gene lookup returns CDR1 MRHNA and CDR2 SNTAGT. This CDR3 region has 14 residues. In DNA, the CDR3 is TGTGCCGAACGAGCTGCAAGCTCCTACAATGAGCAGTTCTTC. This codes for CAERAASSYNEQFF.

V gene TRBV5-6 combines with J gene TRBJ2-1; D may be TRBD2 (5 bases). This CDR3 spans 16 amino acids. Germline CDR1 is SGHDT and CDR2 is YYEEEE. Between the trimmed V and J ends, which lost 0 bases and 8 bases, there was a span of 18 bases. The CDR3 loop reads CASSLGPGFLVDEQFF. CDR3 DNA sequence: TGTGCCAGCAGCTTGGGACCGGGATTTCTAGTCGATGAGCAGTTCTTC.

The chain is built from TRBV4-1 and TRBJ1-4; 9 bases agree with TRBD1. This CDR3 spans 17 amino acids. In germline, CDR1 is MGHRA, CDR2 YSYEKL. V was pared by 0 bases and J by 5 bases, with 7 bases of the junction left unmatched. The CDR3 loop reads CASSQDFPGQGNEKLFF. CDR3 DNA: TGCGCCAGCAGCCAAGATTTTCCGGGACAGGGAAATGAAAAACTGTTTTTT.

The CDR3 region is CASSGGTVQETQYF. In DNA form, the CDR3 reads TGCGCCAGCAGTGGGGGGACTGTACAAGAGACCCAGTACTTC. This chain joins TRBV5-1 and TRBJ2-5, with D possibly matching TRBD2 (6 bases). The CDR3 has 14 residues. V was shortened by 5 bases and J by 2 bases, with 13 bases between the two germline ends. CDR1 and CDR2 from the germline V gene are SGHRS and YFSETQ.

The chain has TRBV5-5 and TRBJ1-4; 9 nucleotides agree with TRBD1. The CDR3 length is 17 residues. The germline gives CDR1 SGHKS, CDR2 YYEKEE (reference sequence). J was trimmed by 6 bases and V by 4 bases; bases with no gene match: 13. The CDR3 loop reads CASSGTRQGGYDEKLFF. CDR3 sequence (DNA): TGTGCCAGCAGCGGAACGCGACAGGGGGGGTATGATGAAAAACTGTTTTTT.

The genes are TRBV20-1 and TRBJ2-7; a possible D gene is TRBD1 (5 bases). The germline V gene encodes CDR1 DFQATT and CDR2 SNEGSKA (reference sequence). The CDR3 is 11 amino acids. The V and J ends lost 5 bases and 3 bases respectively, with 8 bases between them. This CDR3 reads CSADDSYEQYF. The CDR3 DNA reads as TGCAGTGCTGACGACAGCTACGAGCAGTACTTC.

The V gene is TRBV7-9, the J gene TRBJ2-3; D is unresolved. This CDR3 region has 16 residues. V lost 3 bases and J 5 bases, leaving 18 bases between the germline ends. In germline, CDR1 is SEHNR, CDR2 FQNEAQ (reference sequence). CDR3 bases: TGTGCCAGCAGCTTCGAGCTAACAAGTTCAGGAGATACGCAGTATTTT. Residues: CASSFELTSSGDTQYF.

Only one count was recorded for this clone. The genes are TRBV3-1 (or the pseudogene TRBV3-2) and TRBJ1-2; 7 bases fit TRBD1. CDR1 and CDR2 (germline): LGHDT, YNNKEL (reference sequence). CDR3 length: 14 residues. Germline trimming cut 3 bases from V and 8 bases from J; bases unmatched to any gene: 9. As DNA, the CDR3 is TGTGCCAGCAGCCAGGGACAGTGGCTCTCCGGCTACACCTTC. Its translation is CASSQGQWLSGYTF.

The V call is TRBV5-4, the J call TRBJ2-1; D ambiguous. This CDR3 is built from 15 residues. The germline V and J ends were trimmed by 0 bases and 0 bases, with 7 bases remaining between them. From germline, CDR1 is SGHNT and CDR2 YYREEE (reference sequence). CDR3 in DNA: TGTGCCAGCAGCTTGGCACTGAGCTCCTACAATGAGCAGTTCTTC. Translating gives CASSLALSSYNEQFF.

The rearrangement links TRBV12-3 or TRBV12-4 to TRBJ1-5, with a weak D call TRBD1 (5 bases). With 5 bases removed from V and 10 bases from J, the gap between germline ends came to 9 bases. There are 11 residues in the CDR3. CDR3 DNA: TGTGCCAGCAGTCACGGGGGACCCCAGCATTTT. Translation: CASSHGGPQHF.

The V call is TRBV6-4, the J call TRBJ1-5, with a tentative D call TRBD1 (6 bases). Germline V lookup: CDR1 MRHNA, CDR2 SNTAGT. The CDR3 spans 18 residues. V was trimmed by 5 bases and J by 0 bases, leaving 20 bases between them. As DNA, the CDR3 is TGTGCCAGCAGTAATCAGGGGCCCAGGGTTTATAGCAATCAGCCCCAGCATTTT. It encodes CASSNQGPRVYSNQPQHF.

V and J are TRBV10-2 and TRBJ2-6; 8 nucleotides agree with TRBD1. This CDR3 spans 16 amino acids. The germline V gene has CDR1 WSHSY and CDR2 SAAADI. With 7 bases clipped from V and 0 bases from J, the junction kept 5 bases outside the gene matches. The CDR3 spells CASKGQDNSGANVLTF. The CDR3 nucleotides are TGCGCCAGCAAGGGACAGGACAACTCTGGGGCCAACGTCCTGACTTTC.